The rows below give T cell receptor beta chains drawn from one sample of a study of shared clonotypes between healthy human individuals. Sequencing was performed with immunoSEQ multiplex PCR; in TCRdb, only in-frame clones are kept and a portion is missing. The sample includes millions of clones, roughly 91% seen only once; the top ten take around 1.7%. The source material was naive CD8+ T cells from PBMCs. The receptors come from a young man in good health. Some clones in this sample may be carry-over from other donors' samples. Each CDR3 is given with its conserved first and last residue. Each record gives: D gene, V gene, J gene, clone size, CDR3 DNA, CDR3 protein. A D gene is named only where the DNA matches it firmly. Some rows have no size entry. The others give once, few or many, or a class for an expanded clone.

d_gene: -
v_gene: TRBV28
j_gene: TRBJ2-5
abundance: -
CDR3nt: TGTGCCAGCAGCTATTTCCAGGGACAAGAGACCCAGTACTTC
CDR3aa: CASSYFQGQETQYF

d_gene: TRBD2
v_gene: TRBV7-9
j_gene: TRBJ2-7
abundance: -
CDR3nt: TGTGCCAGCAGCTCACGGACTAGCGGGGACTCCTACGAGCAGTACTTC
CDR3aa: CASSSRTSGDSYEQYF

d_gene: -
v_gene: TRBV6-6
j_gene: TRBJ1-2
abundance: once
CDR3nt: TGTGCCAGCAGTTACTCTCCAGGGCGCTATGGCTACACCTTC
CDR3aa: CASSYSPGRYGYTF

d_gene: -
v_gene: TRBV6-1
j_gene: TRBJ1-3
abundance: -
CDR3nt: TGTGCCAGCAGTGAAGGGGGCGCGTCTCGGACCATATATTTT
CDR3aa: CASSEGGASRTIYF

d_gene: TRBD2
v_gene: TRBV4-3
j_gene: TRBJ2-7
abundance: -
CDR3nt: TGCGCCAGCAGCCAAGATGCGGGGGGCTCCTACGAGCAGTACTTC
CDR3aa: CASSQDAGGSYEQYF

d_gene: TRBD2
v_gene: TRBV5-1
j_gene: TRBJ2-5
abundance: -
CDR3nt: TGCGCCAGCAGTAGCGGGCTGCAAGAGACCCAGTACTTC
CDR3aa: CASSSGLQETQYF

d_gene: TRBD1
v_gene: TRBV9
j_gene: TRBJ2-7
abundance: -
CDR3nt: TGTGCCAGCAGCTCCGGGACAGGGTGGAACGAGCAGTACTTC
CDR3aa: CASSSGTGWNEQYF

d_gene: TRBD1
v_gene: TRBV28
j_gene: TRBJ1-1
abundance: -
CDR3nt: TGTGCCAGCGGGGGCAGGGACAGGGGGAGAACTGAAGCTTTCTTT
CDR3aa: CASGGRDRGRTEAFF

d_gene: -
v_gene: TRBV9
j_gene: TRBJ2-7
abundance: -
CDR3nt: TGTGCCAGCAGCGTAGCCGGGACGGCACCCTACGAGCAGTACTTC
CDR3aa: CASSVAGTAPYEQYF

d_gene: -
v_gene: TRBV27
j_gene: TRBJ2-2
abundance: -
CDR3nt: TGTGCCAGCAGACTTAAAACGAACACCGGGGAGCTGTTTTTT
CDR3aa: CASRLKTNTGELFF

d_gene: -
v_gene: TRBV5-6
j_gene: TRBJ2-5
abundance: few
CDR3nt: TGTGCCAGCAGCTTTGGAGAGACCCAGTACTTC
CDR3aa: CASSFGETQYF

d_gene: -
v_gene: TRBV6-1
j_gene: TRBJ2-7
abundance: -
CDR3nt: TGTGCCAGCAGTGAGTGGCTGAGTACCTACGAGCAGTACTTC
CDR3aa: CASSEWLSTYEQYF

d_gene: TRBD1
v_gene: TRBV4-3
j_gene: TRBJ2-7
abundance: -
CDR3nt: TGCGCCAGCAGCCATCGATACTACCGGGACAGGGGGTCCAACGAGCAGTACTTC
CDR3aa: CASSHRYYRDRGSNEQYF

d_gene: -
v_gene: TRBV4-1
j_gene: TRBJ2-7
abundance: -
CDR3nt: TGCGCCAGCAGCCTCCTCGGGGGTCTATCCTACGAGCAGTACTTC
CDR3aa: CASSLLGGLSYEQYF

d_gene: TRBD2
v_gene: TRBV19
j_gene: TRBJ2-7
abundance: once
CDR3nt: TGTGCCAGTAGTATTCCAGCGGGAGGAACCTACGAGCAGTACTTC
CDR3aa: CASSIPAGGTYEQYF

d_gene: -
v_gene: TRBV28
j_gene: TRBJ2-7
abundance: once
CDR3nt: TGTGCCAGCAGGGGCCGTTCCCGCGAGCAGTACTTC
CDR3aa: CASRGRSREQYF

d_gene: -
v_gene: TRBV14
j_gene: TRBJ1-1
abundance: -
CDR3nt: TGTGCCAGCAGCCAGTCGATAGAGGGTGAAGCTTTCTTT
CDR3aa: CASSQSIEGEAFF